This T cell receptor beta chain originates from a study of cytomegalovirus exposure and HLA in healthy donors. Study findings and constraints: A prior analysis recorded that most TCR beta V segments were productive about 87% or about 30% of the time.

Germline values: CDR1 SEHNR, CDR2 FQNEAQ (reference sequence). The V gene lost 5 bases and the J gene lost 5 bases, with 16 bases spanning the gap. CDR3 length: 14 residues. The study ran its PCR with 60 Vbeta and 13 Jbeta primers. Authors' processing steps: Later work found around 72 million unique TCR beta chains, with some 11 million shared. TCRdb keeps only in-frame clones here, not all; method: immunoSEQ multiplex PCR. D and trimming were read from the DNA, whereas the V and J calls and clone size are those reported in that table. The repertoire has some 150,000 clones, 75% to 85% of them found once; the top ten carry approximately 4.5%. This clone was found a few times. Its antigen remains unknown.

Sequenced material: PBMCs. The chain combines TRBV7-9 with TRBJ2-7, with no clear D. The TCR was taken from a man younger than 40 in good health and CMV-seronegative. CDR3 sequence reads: CASSPVRRADEQYF. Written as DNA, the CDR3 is TGTGCCAGCAGCCCTGTCCGACGCGCGGACGAGCAGTACTTC.